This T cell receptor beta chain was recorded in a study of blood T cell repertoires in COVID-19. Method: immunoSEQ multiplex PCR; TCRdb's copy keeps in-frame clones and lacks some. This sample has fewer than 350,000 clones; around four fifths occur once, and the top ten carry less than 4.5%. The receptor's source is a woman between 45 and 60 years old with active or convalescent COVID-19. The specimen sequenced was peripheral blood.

DNA of the CDR3: TGTGCCAGCAGCCGGGGGACTAACTACGAGCAGTACTTC. This encodes CASSRGTNYEQYF. The chain has TRBV7-3 and TRBJ2-7; 7 bases fit TRBD2. The V and J ends lost 5 bases and 3 bases, in that order; junction bases with no gene match: 4. Germline-derived CDR1 and CDR2 are SGHTA and FQGTGA. The CDR3 runs 13 residues.